This paragraph reports one TCR beta chain. TCRdb's copy holds only in-frame clones and misses some; the assay was immunoSEQ multiplex PCR. The sample includes roughly 24,000 clones, about four fifths of them seen just once. This entry belongs to a study of OX40 agonist ivuxolimab in advanced cancers. Peripheral blood came from all dose cohorts at three timepoints. V lost 8 bases to trimming and J lost 7 bases, with 14 bases between them. This CDR3 has 13 residues. The germline gives CDR1 SNHLY, CDR2 FYNNEI. The chain couples TRBV2 to TRBJ1-4; D is ambiguous. The TCR comes from an adult with an advanced solid tumor such as melanoma, head and neck, liver or kidney cancer. The starting material was CD4+ or CD8+ T cells sorted from blood, obtained in a trial of the OX40 agonist ivuxolimab. The CDR3 here is CASCREEGEKLFF. The CDR3 coding sequence is TGTGCCAGCTGTCGGGAAGAAGGTGAAAAACTGTTTTTT.